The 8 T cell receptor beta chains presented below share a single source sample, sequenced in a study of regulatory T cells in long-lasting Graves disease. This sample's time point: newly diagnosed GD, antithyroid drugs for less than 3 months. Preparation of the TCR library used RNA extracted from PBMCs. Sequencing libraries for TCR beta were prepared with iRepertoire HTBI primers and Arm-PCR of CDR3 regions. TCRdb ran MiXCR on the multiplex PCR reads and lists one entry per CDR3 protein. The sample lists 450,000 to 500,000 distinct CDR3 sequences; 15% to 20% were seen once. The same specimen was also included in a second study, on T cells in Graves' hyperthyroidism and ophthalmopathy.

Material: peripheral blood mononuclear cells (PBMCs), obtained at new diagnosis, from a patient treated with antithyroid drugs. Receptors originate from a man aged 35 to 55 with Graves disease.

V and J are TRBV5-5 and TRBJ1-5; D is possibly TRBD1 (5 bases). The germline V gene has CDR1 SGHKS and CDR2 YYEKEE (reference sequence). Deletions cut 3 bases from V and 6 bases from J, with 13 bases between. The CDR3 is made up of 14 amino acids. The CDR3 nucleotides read TGTGCCAGCAGCTGGAGGGGCTCAAGTCAGCCCCAGCATTTT. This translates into CASSWRGSSQPQHF.

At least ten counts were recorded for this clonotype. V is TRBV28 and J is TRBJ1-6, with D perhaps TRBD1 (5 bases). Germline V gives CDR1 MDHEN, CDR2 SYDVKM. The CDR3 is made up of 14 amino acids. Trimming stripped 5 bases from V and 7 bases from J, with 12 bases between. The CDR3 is CASSPQTVNSPLHF. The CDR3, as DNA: TGTGCCAGCAGTCCACAGACAGTAAATTCACCCCTCCACTTT.

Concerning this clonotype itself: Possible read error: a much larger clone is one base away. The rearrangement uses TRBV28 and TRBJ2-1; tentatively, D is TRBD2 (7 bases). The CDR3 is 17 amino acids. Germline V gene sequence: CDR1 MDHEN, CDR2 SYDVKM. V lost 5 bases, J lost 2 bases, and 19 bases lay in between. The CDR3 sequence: CASSREAGVAAYNEQFF. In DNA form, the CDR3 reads TGTGCCAGCAGTCGGGAGGCAGGGGTCGCTGCCTACAATGAGCAGTTCTTC. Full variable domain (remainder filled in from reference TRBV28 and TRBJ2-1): DVKVTQSSRYLVKRTGEKVFLECVQDMDHENMFWYRQDPGLGLRLIYFSYDVKMKEKGDIPEGYSVSREKKERFSLILESASTNQTSMYLCASSREAGVAAYNEQFFGPGTRLTVL.

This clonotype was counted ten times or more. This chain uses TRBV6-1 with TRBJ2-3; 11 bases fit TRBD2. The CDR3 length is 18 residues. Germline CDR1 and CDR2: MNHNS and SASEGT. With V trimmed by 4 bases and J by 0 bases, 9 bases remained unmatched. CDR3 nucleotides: TGTGCCAGCAGTGGACTAGCGGGGACTGCAGTTAGCACAGATACGCAGTATTTT. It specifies CASSGLAGTAVSTDTQYF.

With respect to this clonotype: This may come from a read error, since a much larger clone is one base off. CDR3 residues: CATSDIAGNTGELFF. The DNA for the CDR3 is TGTGCCACCAGTGATATAGCGGGGAACACCGGGGAGCTGTTTTTT. The rearrangement uses TRBV24-1 and TRBJ2-2; 7 positions agree with TRBD2. V trimming: 3 bases; J trimming: 1 base; junction bases outside the gene matches: 1. The CDR3 has 15 amino acids. Germline loops: CDR1 KGHDR, CDR2 SFDVKD.

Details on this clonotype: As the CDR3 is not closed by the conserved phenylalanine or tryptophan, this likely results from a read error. The CDR3 DNA reads TGTGCCAGCAGTTACTCAGGGGCCGCCCGCGTTGAGCAGTTCCTC. It specifies CASSYSGAARVEQFL. This chain links TRBV6-5 with TRBJ2-1, with D tentatively TRBD1 (5 bases). Germline loops: CDR1 MNHEY, CDR2 SVGAGI. Trimming left V 0 bases short and J 9 bases short, with 15 bases between. This CDR3 is built from 15 residues.

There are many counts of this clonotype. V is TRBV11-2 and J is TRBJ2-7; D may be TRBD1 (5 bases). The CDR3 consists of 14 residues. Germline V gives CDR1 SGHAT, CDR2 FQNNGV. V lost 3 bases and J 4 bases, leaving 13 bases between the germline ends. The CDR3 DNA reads TGTGCCAGCAGCTTTCCCTCAGGGTTTTACGAGCAGTACTTC. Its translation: CASSFPSGFYEQYF.

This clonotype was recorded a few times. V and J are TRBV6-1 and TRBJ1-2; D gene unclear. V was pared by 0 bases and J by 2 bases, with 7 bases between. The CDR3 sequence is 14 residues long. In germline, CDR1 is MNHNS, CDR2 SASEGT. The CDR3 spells CASSEASGNYGYTF. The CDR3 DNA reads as TGTGCCAGCAGTGAAGCATCAGGAAACTATGGCTACACCTTC.